This note documents a single TCR beta chain sequence. Its antigen is not identified. The entry originates in a study of spatial heterogeneity in lung cancer. Study background: A unique TCR and UMI combination showed up more than ten times in raw reads, on average. Study-wide results and caveats: Circulating ubiquitous expanded tumor TCRs were observed more frequently at resection than at follow-up.

Specified time point: sample taken at primary tumor resection. From the 5' RACE reads, TCRdb called clonotypes with MiXCR, one entry per CDR3 protein. The repertoire holds about 92,000 distinct CDR3 sequences, with 9.5% to 15% as singletons. Trimming took off 5 bases at V and 4 bases at J, with 11 bases between the two ends. The CDR3 contains 13 residues. The germline V gene has CDR1 SQVTM and CDR2 ANQGSEA. The receptor's source is a male donor with early-stage non-small cell lung cancer. The chain joins TRBV29-1 to TRBJ2-2; D call uncertain. The input for sequencing was PBMCs, taken at surgery. This CDR3 reads CSVPGLITGELFF. The CDR3 DNA is TGCAGCGTTCCCGGGTTGATCACCGGGGAGCTGTTTTTT.